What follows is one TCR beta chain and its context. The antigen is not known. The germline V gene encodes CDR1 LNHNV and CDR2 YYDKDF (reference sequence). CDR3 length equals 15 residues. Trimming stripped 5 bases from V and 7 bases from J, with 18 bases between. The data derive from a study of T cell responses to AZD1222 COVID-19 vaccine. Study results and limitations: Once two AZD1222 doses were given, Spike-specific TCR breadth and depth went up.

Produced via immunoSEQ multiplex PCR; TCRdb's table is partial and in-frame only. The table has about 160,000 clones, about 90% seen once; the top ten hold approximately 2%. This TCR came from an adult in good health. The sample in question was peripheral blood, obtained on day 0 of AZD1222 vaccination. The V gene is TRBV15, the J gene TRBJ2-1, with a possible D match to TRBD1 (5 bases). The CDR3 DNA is TGTGCCACCAGCCCTCGAAGCACAGGAGAGAATGAGCAGTTCTTC. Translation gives CATSPRSTGENEQFF.